The 7 T cell receptor beta chains below were found in one sample sequenced in a study of T cells in Graves' hyperthyroidism and ophthalmopathy. From RNA transcripts, TCR beta CDR3 regions were amplified. The HTBI primer set was used in a first-round RT-PCR of the TCR CDR3. One entry per CDR3 protein, called by TCRdb with MiXCR from the multiplex PCR reads. The data contain 500,000 to 750,000 distinct CDR3 sequences, approximately 44% of them singletons. Material for sequencing was peripheral blood or thyroid tissue (not recorded which). Source of these receptors: a woman aged 18-29 years with Graves' hyperthyroidism.

In this sample, this clonotype turned up many times. The chain combines TRBV7-2 with TRBJ1-4; tentatively, D is TRBD1 (6 bases). Germline V lookup: CDR1 SGHTA, CDR2 FQGNSA. This CDR3 has 15 residues. V lost 1 base to trimming and J lost 3 bases, with 9 bases between them. The chain's CDR3 is CASSLVTGSNEKLFF. CDR3 DNA sequence: TGTGCCAGCAGCTTAGTTACAGGGTCTAATGAAAAACTGTTTTTT.

In nucleotides, the CDR3 is TGCAGCGTCTACGGGCCGAGCGAGCAGAACACTGAAGCTTTCTTT. It encodes CSVYGPSEQNTEAFF. This rearrangement joins TRBV29-1 to TRBJ1-1; no clear D. The CDR3 consists of 15 residues. The germline CDR1 and CDR2 sequences are SQVTM and ANQGSEA. Trimming took off 6 bases at V and 1 base at J, with 18 bases between the two ends.

The J gene is TRBJ1-2, the V gene TRBV19, with 9 nucleotides matching TRBD1. The CDR3 contains 15 residues. V lost 8 bases, J lost 2 bases, and 9 bases stayed unmatched. Germline-derived CDR1 and CDR2 are LNHDA and SQIVND (reference sequence). The CDR3 DNA sequence: TGTGCCAGTGACGGGGACAGGGCGGAGAACTATGGCTACACCTTC. Protein sequence: CASDGDRAENYGYTF.

There are many counts of this clonotype. The rearrangement links TRBV6-6 to TRBJ1-5; TRBD1 is a possible D gene (6 bases). CDR3 length: 18 residues. V dropped 2 bases and J dropped 6 bases, with 23 bases sitting between them. The V gene's germline CDR1 is MNHNY and CDR2 SVGAGI (reference sequence). CDR3 region: CASSYGNIRRGTGQPQHF. The CDR3 DNA sequence: TGTGCCAGCAGTTACGGAAATATTCGGAGGGGGACGGGTCAGCCCCAGCATTTT.

As to this clonotype: This sequence may be a read error, since a much larger clone differs from it by one base. J is TRBJ1-3 and V is TRBV9, with D possibly being TRBD1 (6 bases). CDR1 and CDR2 (germline): SGDLS, YYNGEE. The CDR3 covers 19 residues. The V end was cut by 0 bases, the J end by 0 bases, with 19 bases between. The CDR3 protein is CASSVGGAGAFSSGNTIYF. CDR3 nucleotide sequence: TGTGCCAGCAGCGTAGGGGGGGCAGGGGCCTTTAGCTCTGGAAACACCATATATTTT.

V usage is TRBV20-1 and J usage is TRBJ2-2, with D perhaps being TRBD1 or TRBD2 (6 bases each). The ends were cut back, 4 bases at V and 9 bases at J, with 12 bases in the middle. Germline V gene sequence: CDR1 DFQATT, CDR2 SNEGSKA (reference sequence). The CDR3 runs 12 residues. CDR3 nucleotides: TGCAGTGCTAACCAACGGGGGCGGGAGCTGTTTTTT. Its translation is CSANQRGRELFF.

The chain combines TRBV20-1 with TRBJ1-2; 7 bases align to TRBD1. CDR3 length: 10 amino acids. V shed 5 bases and J 12 bases; nucleotides not matched to a gene: 6. Germline CDR1 and CDR2: DFQATT and SNEGSKA (reference sequence). DNA for the CDR3: TGCAGTGCTCGAAGACAGGGCAACACCTTC. Protein product: CSARRQGNTF.